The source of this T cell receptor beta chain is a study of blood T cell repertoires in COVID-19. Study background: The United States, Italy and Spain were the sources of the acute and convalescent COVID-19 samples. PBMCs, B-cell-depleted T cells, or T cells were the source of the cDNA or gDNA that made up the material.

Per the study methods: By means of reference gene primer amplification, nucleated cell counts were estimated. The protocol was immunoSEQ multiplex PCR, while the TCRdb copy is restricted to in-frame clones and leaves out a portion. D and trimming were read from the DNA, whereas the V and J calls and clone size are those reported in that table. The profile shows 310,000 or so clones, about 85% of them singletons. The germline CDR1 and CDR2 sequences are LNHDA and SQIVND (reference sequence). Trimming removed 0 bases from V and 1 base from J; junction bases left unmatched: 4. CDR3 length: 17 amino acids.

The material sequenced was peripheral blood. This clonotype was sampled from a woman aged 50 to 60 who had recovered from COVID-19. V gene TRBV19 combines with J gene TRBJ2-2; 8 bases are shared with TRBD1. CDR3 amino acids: CASSIDLGTGNTGELFF. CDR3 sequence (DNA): TGTGCCAGTAGTATAGATCTGGGGACAGGGAACACCGGGGAGCTGTTTTTT.